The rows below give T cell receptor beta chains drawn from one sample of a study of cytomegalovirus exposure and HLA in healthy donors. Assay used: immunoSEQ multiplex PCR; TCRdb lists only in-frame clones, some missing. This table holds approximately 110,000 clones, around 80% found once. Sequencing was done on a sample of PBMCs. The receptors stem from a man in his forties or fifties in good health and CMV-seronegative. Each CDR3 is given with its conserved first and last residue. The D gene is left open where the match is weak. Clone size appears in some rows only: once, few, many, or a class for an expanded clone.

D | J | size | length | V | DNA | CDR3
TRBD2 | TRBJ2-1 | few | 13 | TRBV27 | TGTGCCAGCAGTCTCGGACTAGTAGCTGAGCAGTTCTTC | CASSLGLVAEQFF
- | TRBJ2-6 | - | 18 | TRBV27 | TGTGCCAGCAGTTTATGGTTAGATAGCCTCTCTGGGGCCAACGTCCTGACTTTC | CASSLWLDSLSGANVLTF
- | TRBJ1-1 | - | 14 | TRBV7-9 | TGTGCCAGCAGCTTAGCCCACAGGAACACTGAAGCTTTCTTT | CASSLAHRNTEAFF
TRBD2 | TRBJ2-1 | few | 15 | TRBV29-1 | TGCAGCGTTGAAGCCCCTAGCGGGAGCCCCAATGAGCAGTTCTTC | CSVEAPSGSPNEQFF
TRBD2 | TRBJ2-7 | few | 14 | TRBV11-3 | TGTGCCAGCAGCGGGACGGGAGGACCGGGGGAGCAGTACTTC | CASSGTGGPGEQYF
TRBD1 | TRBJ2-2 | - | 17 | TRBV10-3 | TGTGCCATCAGTGAGTCAAGCTCAGGGGGCGCCGACGGGGAGCTGTTTTTT | CAISESSSGGADGELFF
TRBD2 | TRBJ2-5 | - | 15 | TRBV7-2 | TGTGCCAGCAGCTTGAGCGGGGGAGTACCAGAGACCCAGTACTTC | CASSLSGGVPETQYF
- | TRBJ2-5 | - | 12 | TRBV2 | TGTGCCAGCAGGGGGGCGGGAGAGACCCAGTACTTC | CASRGAGETQYF
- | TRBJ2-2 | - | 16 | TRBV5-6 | TGTGCCATCATCCTTTCCCATGGCCCTTCGACCGGGGAGCTGTTTTTT | CAIILSHGPSTGELFF
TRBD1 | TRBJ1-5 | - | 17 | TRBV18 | TGTGCCAGCTCACTCGAAACGGGACAGGGGACCGGTCAGCCCCAGCATTTT | CASSLETGQGTGQPQHF
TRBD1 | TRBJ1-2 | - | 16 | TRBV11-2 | TGTGCCAGCAGCCCCCCGGGACAGCCTCTTTCCTATGGCTACACCTTC | CASSPPGQPLSYGYTF
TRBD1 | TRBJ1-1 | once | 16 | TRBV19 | TGTGCCAGTAGTATAGACCCGACAGGGGTCAACACTGAAGCTTTCTTT | CASSIDPTGVNTEAFF
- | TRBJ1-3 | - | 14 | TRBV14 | TGTGCCAGCAGCCGGGACATCGGATTCAACACCATATATTTT | CASSRDIGFNTIYF
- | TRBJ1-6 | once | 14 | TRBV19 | TGTGCCAGTAGTATGCAGGGGCAGAAGTCACCCCTCCACTTT | CASSMQGQKSPLHF
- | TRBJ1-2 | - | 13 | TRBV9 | TGTGCCAGCAGCGTAGGTGGGGAGGGCCGCTACACCTTC | CASSVGGEGRYTF
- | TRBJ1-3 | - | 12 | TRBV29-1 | TGCAGCGTTGGCAGTTCGGGAAACACCATATATTTT | CSVGSSGNTIYF
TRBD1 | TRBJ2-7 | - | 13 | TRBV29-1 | TGCAGCGTTGAGGAGGGACAGGGGAATCTCCGGTACTTC | CSVEEGQGNLRYF
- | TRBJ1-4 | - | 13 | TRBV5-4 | TGTGCCAGCAGCTTAGACAACAATGAAAAACTGTTTTTT | CASSLDNNEKLFF
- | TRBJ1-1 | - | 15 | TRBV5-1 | TGCGCCAGCAGCTTGGCCGTGACAGTGAACACTGAAGCTTTCTTT | CASSLAVTVNTEAFF
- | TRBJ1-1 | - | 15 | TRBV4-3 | TGCGCCAGCAGCCAAGATAGAACAGCGAACACTGAAGCTTTCTTT | CASSQDRTANTEAFF
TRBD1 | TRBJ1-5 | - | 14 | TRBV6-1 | TGTGCCAGCAGCCTCGGGACAGTTAATCAGCCCCAGCATTTT | CASSLGTVNQPQHF
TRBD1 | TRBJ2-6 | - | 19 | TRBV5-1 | TGCGCCAGCAGCTTGGCGGGGACAGGACTTAGCTCTGGGGCCAACGTCCTGACTTTC | CASSLAGTGLSSGANVLTF
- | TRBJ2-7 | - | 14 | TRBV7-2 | TGTGCCAGCAGCTTAGGATCCTACTCCTACGAGCAGTACTTC | CASSLGSYSYEQYF
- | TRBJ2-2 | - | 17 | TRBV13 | TGTGCCAGCAGCTTGACCCGGGCTACAAGGCACACCGGGGGGCTGTTTTTT | CASSLTRATRHTGGLFF
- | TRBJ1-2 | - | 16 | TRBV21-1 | TGTGCCAGCATCTCAAATATGGCGGAGGATAACTATGGCTACACCTTC | CASISNMAEDNYGYTF
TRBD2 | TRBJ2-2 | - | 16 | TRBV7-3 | TGTGCCAGCAGCTCGGGGCGGGAGGGTCGAACCGGGGAGCTGTTTTTT | CASSSGREGRTGELFF
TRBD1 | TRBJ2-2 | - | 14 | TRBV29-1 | TGCAGCGGAGGACAGGGGACGAACACCGGGGAGCTGTTTTTT | CSGGQGTNTGELFF
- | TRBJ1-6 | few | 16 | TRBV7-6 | TGTGCCAGCAGCTCCGATCAGGGGCTCGGTAATTCACCCCTCCACTTT | CASSSDQGLGNSPLHF
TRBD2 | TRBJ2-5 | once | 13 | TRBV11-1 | TGTGCCAGCAATGAGCGGGGGGTCGAGACCCAGTACTTC | CASNERGVETQYF
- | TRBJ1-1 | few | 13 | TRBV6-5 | TGTGCCACCTACCCCAGGGGGAACACTGAAGCTTTCTTT | CATYPRGNTEAFF
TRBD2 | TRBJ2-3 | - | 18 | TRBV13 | TGTGCCAGCAGCAGAGACGGACTAGCGGGAGTTAGCACAGATACGCAGTATTTT | CASSRDGLAGVSTDTQYF
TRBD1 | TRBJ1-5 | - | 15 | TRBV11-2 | TGTGCCAGCAGCCGTACAGGGGATAGCAATCAGCCCCAGCATTTT | CASSRTGDSNQPQHF